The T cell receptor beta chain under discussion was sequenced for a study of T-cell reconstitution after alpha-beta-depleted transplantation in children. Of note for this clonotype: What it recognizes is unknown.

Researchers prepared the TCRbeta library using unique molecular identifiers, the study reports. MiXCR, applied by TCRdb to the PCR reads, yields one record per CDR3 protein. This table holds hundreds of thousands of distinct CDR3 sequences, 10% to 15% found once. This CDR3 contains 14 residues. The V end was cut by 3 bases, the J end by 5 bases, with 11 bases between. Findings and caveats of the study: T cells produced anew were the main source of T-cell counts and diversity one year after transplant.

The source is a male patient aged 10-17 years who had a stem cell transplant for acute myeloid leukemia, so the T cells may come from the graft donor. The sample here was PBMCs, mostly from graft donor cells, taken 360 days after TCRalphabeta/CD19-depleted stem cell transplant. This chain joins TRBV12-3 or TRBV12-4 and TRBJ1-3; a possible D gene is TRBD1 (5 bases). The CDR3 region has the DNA TGTGCCAGCAGTTTGTGGGGACGGAGAAACACCATATATTTT. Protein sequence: CASSLWGRRNTIYF.